This T cell receptor (beta chain) was profiled in a study of T cell changes during pregnancy in multiple sclerosis. This CDR3 comprises 12 residues. V dropped 4 bases and J dropped 5 bases, with 9 bases sitting between them. CDR1 and CDR2 from the germline V gene are SGDLS and YYNGEE. Repertoires were generated with immunoSEQ multiplex PCR, while TCRdb's copy carries only in-frame clones and drops some. This table holds tens of thousands of clones, more than 90% found once. This TCR came from a female donor with multiple sclerosis, enrolled in a pregnancy study. This chain connects TRBV9 to TRBJ1-1; a possible D gene is TRBD1 (6 bases). This material consisted of CD8+ T cells from peripheral blood mononuclear cells, taken before pregnancy. The CDR3 DNA is TGTGCCAGCAGCTCCAGGGGAACTGAAGCTTTCTTT. This codes for CASSSRGTEAFF.